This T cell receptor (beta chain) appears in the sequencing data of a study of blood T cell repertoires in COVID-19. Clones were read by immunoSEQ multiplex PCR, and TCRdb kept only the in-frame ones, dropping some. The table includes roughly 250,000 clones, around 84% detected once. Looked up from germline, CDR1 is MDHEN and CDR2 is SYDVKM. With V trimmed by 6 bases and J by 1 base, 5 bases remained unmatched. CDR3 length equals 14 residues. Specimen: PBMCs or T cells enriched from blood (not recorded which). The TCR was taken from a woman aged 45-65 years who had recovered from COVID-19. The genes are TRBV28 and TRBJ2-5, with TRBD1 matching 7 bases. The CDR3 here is CASRSGQAQETQYF. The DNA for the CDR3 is TGTGCCAGCAGATCCGGACAGGCCCAAGAGACCCAGTACTTC.